This T cell receptor beta chain was identified in a study of cytomegalovirus exposure and HLA in healthy donors. Overall study context: Earlier findings included approximately 120 million unique TCR beta sequences obtained from 180 million or so T cells. When fewer than 400 donors were genotyped, around 77% of them were found to fall in the Caucasian-associated ancestry cluster. Study-wide points: Analysis was performed later, and it showed HLA-associated TCR beta chains to be more clonally expanded than equally common others.

About this clone itself: The antigen remains undetermined.

Amplification used 60 Vbeta primers and 13 Jbeta primers. Profiled with immunoSEQ multiplex PCR; TCRdb holds only in-frame clones, not every one. Of about 190,000 clones listed, about 85% are singletons. Healthy individuals who donated bone marrow served as the donors. The CDR3 runs to 15 residues. Germline CDR1 SEHNR, CDR2 FQNEAQ (reference sequence). Trimming pared 5 bases from V and 2 bases from J, leaving 15 bases between. Sequencing was carried out using PBMCs. The receptor comes from a middle-aged man in good health and CMV-seronegative. The V call is TRBV7-9, the J call TRBJ1-2; D is unclear. In DNA, the CDR3 is TGTGCCAGCAGCCCCGCCGTCCTCCTAAACTATGGCTACACCTTC. Protein: CASSPAVLLNYGYTF.